What follows describes a single TCR beta chain. Its antigen is unidentified. The CDR3 runs to 12 residues. The V gene's germline CDR1 is KGHDR and CDR2 SFDVKD. The V and J ends lost 6 bases and 5 bases respectively, with 7 bases between them. These data are taken from a study of Graves' ophthalmopathy and Graves' hyperthyroidism. Transcripts of RNA were the source for amplifying TCR beta CDR3 regions. Second-round multiplex PCR came after a first-round RT-PCR that employed HTBI primers. MiXCR, applied by TCRdb to the multiplex PCR reads, yields one record per CDR3 protein. This sample carries hundreds of thousands of distinct CDR3 sequences, roughly 40% of them seen once, and the ten largest clones take less than 55%. The study's findings and limits: Discrimination between ophthalmopathy and stable hyperthyroidism by a 13-signature model showed nearly 90% sensitivity and roughly 81% specificity. The model achieved approximately 71% sensitivity and 72% to 75% specificity for ophthalmopathy progression.

The TCR sequence derives from an adult man with Graves' ophthalmopathy. The chain uses TRBV24-1 and TRBJ2-1, with D unresolved. Sequenced: peripheral blood. CDR3 sequence: CATSLGNNEQFF. The CDR3 coding sequence is TGTGCCACCAGTTTGGGGAACAATGAGCAGTTCTTC.